The present T cell receptor beta chain was sequenced within a study of regulatory T cells in long-lasting Graves disease. The sample's time point: persistent/refractory GD, antithyroid drugs over 5 years with positive TRAb. PBMC-extracted RNA yielded the TCR library. The authors diagnosed Graves' disease using American Thyroid Association guidelines. The length of the CDR3 is 14 residues. The V end was cut by 1 base, the J end by 5 bases, with 12 bases between. Germline loops: CDR1 MGHRA, CDR2 YSYEKL. Arm-PCR with iRepertoire HTBI primers amplified the CDR3 regions for these TCR beta libraries. From the multiplex PCR reads, TCRdb called clonotypes with MiXCR, one entry per CDR3 protein. This table holds 450,000 or so distinct CDR3 sequences, 22% found once.

The receptor comes from a female donor with Graves disease. Sequencing used peripheral blood mononuclear cells (PBMCs), obtained when the disease was refractory, from a patient treated with antithyroid drugs. This chain links TRBV4-1 with TRBJ2-7; tentatively, D is TRBD2 (5 bases). Here the CDR3 DNA reads TGCGCCAGCAGCCAAGGGCCGGCCGGGGACGAGCAGTACTTC. Protein: CASSQGPAGDEQYF.